This TCR beta chain emerged from a study of cytomegalovirus exposure and HLA in healthy donors. Primers included in the PCR were 60 Vbeta and 13 Jbeta primers. The protocol was immunoSEQ multiplex PCR, while the TCRdb copy is restricted to in-frame clones and leaves out a portion. The sample contains 150,000 to 200,000 clones, just over 75% of which appear only once. On this clone: Antigen specificity is unknown.

Germline values: CDR1 SNHLY, CDR2 FYNNEI. The CDR3 loop spans 19 amino acids. V was clipped by 3 bases and J by 6 bases; unmatched bases: 12. Findings and caveats of the study: Later analysis suggested most CMV-associated TCR beta chains were HLA-restricted. TCR beta chains numbering more than 150 were designated cytomegalovirus-associated.

This sequence joins TRBV2 and TRBJ1-6, with 12 bases lining up with TRBD1. This TCR came from a middle-aged man in good health and CMV-seronegative. Sequencing input: PBMCs. CDR3 in DNA: TGTGCCAGCAGTGAGTGGGGACAGGGGGCGACCGGACCTAATTCACCCCTCCACTTT. Translated: CASSEWGQGATGPNSPLHF.